This is a list of T cell receptor beta chains from one sample in a study of T-cell memory formation after mild COVID-19. TCRdb passed the 5' RACE reads through MiXCR, listing each CDR3 protein once. The repertoire holds approximately 30,000 distinct CDR3 sequences, 15% to 20% seen once, with roughly 1.5% in the top ten. Material: PBMCs or a T cell subset sorted from them (not recorded which). All receptors come from an adult who had mild COVID-19 (a few samples of this study predate the infection). Cell type and time point are not known. The CDR3 runs from the conserved cysteine through the conserved F or W. The order of the fields is clone size, D gene, V gene, J gene, CDR3 protein, CDR3 DNA. A D gene is named only where the DNA matches it firmly. Size values are once, few and many counts, or a class for expanded clones, and some rows have none.

medium-sized,NA,TRBV7-9,TRBJ2-3,CASSFTWDTQYF,TGTGCCAGCAGCTTTACGTGGGATACGCAGTATTTT
many,NA,TRBV9,TRBJ1-1,CASSPVIGMNTEAFF,TGTGCCAGCAGCCCGGTCATAGGAATGAACACTGAAGCTTTCTTT
many,NA,TRBV4-2,TRBJ1-1,CASSPSLEGEAFF,TGTGCCAGCAGCCCCTCCTTGGAGGGAGAAGCTTTCTTT
many,TRBD2,TRBV5-1,TRBJ2-1,CASRPTSGRTYNEQFF,TGCGCCAGCAGACCGACTAGCGGGAGGACCTACAATGAGCAGTTCTTC
many,NA,TRBV11-3,TRBJ2-3,CASSLGSGPRDTQYF,TGTGCCAGCAGCTTAGGGAGCGGTCCTAGAGATACGCAGTATTTT
many,TRBD2,TRBV3-1,TRBJ2-5,CASSQGLAGGETQYF,TGTGCCAGCAGCCAGGGACTAGCCGGGGGAGAGACCCAGTACTTC
many,NA,TRBV2,TRBJ2-4,CASSEVSTKNIQYF,TGTGCCAGCAGTGAAGTTAGTACCAAAAACATTCAGTACTTC
many,NA,TRBV25-1,TRBJ2-1,CASSVTGTAGYNEQFF,TGTGCCAGCAGTGTTACGGGGACGGCGGGTTACAATGAGCAGTTCTTC
NA,TRBD1,TRBV4-1,TRBJ2-6,CASSQGTGVSGAKVLTF,TGCGCCAGCAGCCAAGGGACAGGGGTTTCTGGGGCCAAAGTCCTGACTTTC
many,TRBD1,TRBV7-8,TRBJ1-6,CASSLAAPGQGNSPLHF,TGTGCCAGCAGCTTAGCCGCTCCGGGACAGGGTAATTCACCCCTCCACTTT
many,NA,TRBV7-2,TRBJ2-5,CASSSRRGGRGQETQYF,TGTGCCAGCAGCTCTCGCAGGGGTGGCAGGGGCCAAGAGACCCAGTACTTC
NA,NA,TRBV25-1,TRBJ1-3,CASRGTGTGNTIYF,TGTGCCAGCAGGGGAACAGGGACTGGAAACACCATATATTTT